These T cell receptor beta chains were read from a single sample in a study of CD4 T cell repertoires in COVID-19. TCRdb's copy holds only in-frame clones and misses some; the assay was immunoSEQ multiplex PCR. In the table there are about 75,000 clones, 80% to 90% of which are singletons. The sample consisted of CD4+ T cells from peripheral blood, taken after recovery from COVID-19. These receptors were taken from a human donor who had COVID-19. CDR3s include the opening cysteine and the closing phenylalanine or tryptophan. A D gene is named only where the DNA matches it firmly. Some rows mark clone size as missing; the rest say once, few, many or name a class of expanded clone.

TRBJ1-4	TRBV11-2	NA	NA	CASSLTPQKATNEKLFF	TGTGCCAGCAGCTTAACCCCTCAGAAGGCAACTAATGAAAAACTGTTTTTT
TRBJ2-4	TRBV19	NA	NA	CASSLSPRENIQYF	TGTGCCAGTAGTCTCAGCCCCCGCGAAAACATTCAGTACTTC
TRBJ1-2	TRBV18	TRBD1	NA	CASSPSTGYYTF	TGTGCCAGCTCACCCTCGACAGGGTACTACACCTTC
TRBJ2-1	TRBV6-5	TRBD2	NA	CASNFLAGEANEQFF	TGTGCCAGCAACTTTCTAGCGGGAGAGGCTAATGAGCAGTTCTTC
TRBJ2-5	TRBV5-1	NA	NA	CASSLSGTQETQYF	TGCGCCAGCAGCTTGTCTGGGACACAAGAGACCCAGTACTTC
TRBJ2-3	TRBV9	NA	NA	CASSVQGLTDTQYF	TGTGCCAGCAGCGTACAGGGACTCACAGATACGCAGTATTTT
TRBJ1-2	TRBV15	TRBD1	once	CATSREGTGAGYTF	TGTGCCACCAGCAGAGAAGGGACAGGGGCTGGCTACACCTTC
TRBJ2-7	TRBV7-6	TRBD1	NA	CASSLGQFSSEQYF	TGTGCCAGCAGCTTGGGACAGTTTTCCTCCGAGCAGTACTTC
TRBJ2-3	TRBV5-1	TRBD2	once	CASSFSGGATDTQYF	TGCGCCAGCAGCTTTAGCGGGGGGGCCACAGATACGCAGTATTTT
TRBJ2-3	TRBV24-1	NA	NA	CATSDLAGLDSTDTQYF	TGTGCCACCAGTGATTTGGCCGGTTTGGACAGCACAGATACGCAGTATTTT
TRBJ1-2	TRBV25-1	NA	NA	CASSEVGGSYGYTF	TGTGCCAGCAGTGAAGTTGGAGGCAGCTATGGCTACACCTTC
TRBJ1-3	TRBV24-1	TRBD1	NA	CATPGVITGDGNTIYF	TGTGCCACTCCTGGGGTCATCACAGGGGACGGAAACACCATATATTTT
TRBJ2-7	TRBV5-1	NA	NA	CASRPQTGKAYEQYF	TGCGCCAGCAGACCCCAGACTGGAAAAGCCTACGAGCAGTACTTC
TRBJ1-4	TRBV6-6	NA	NA	CASSYLLGAGEKLFF	TGTGCCAGCAGTTACCTCTTAGGGGCGGGTGAAAAACTGTTTTTT
TRBJ2-5	TRBV5-1	NA	NA	CASSLRPPGETQYF	TGCGCCAGCAGCTTGAGACCCCCAGGGGAGACCCAGTACTTC